The 26 T cell receptor beta chains below come from one sample, sequenced in a study of OX40 agonist ivuxolimab in advanced cancers. Profiled with immunoSEQ multiplex PCR; TCRdb holds only in-frame clones, not every one. This table holds roughly 68,000 clones, about nine tenths found once. Here the sequenced sample was CD4+ or CD8+ T cells sorted from blood, taken in a trial of the OX40 agonist ivuxolimab. These receptors came from an adult with an advanced solid tumor such as melanoma, head and neck, liver or kidney cancer.

The chain is built from TRBV7-2 and TRBJ2-3; TRBD2 aligns across 9 bases. Germline loops: CDR1 SGHTA, CDR2 FQGNSA. V trimming: 1 base; J trimming: 14 bases; junction bases outside the gene matches: 4. CDR3 length: 12 residues. CDR3 region: CASSLEVSGGYF. DNA for the CDR3: TGTGCCAGCAGCTTAGAAGTTAGCGGGGGGTATTTT. The full variable domain, its missing parts supplied by reference TRBV7-2 and TRBJ2-3, is GAGVSQSPSNKVTEKGKDVELRCDPISGHTALYWYRQSLGQGLEFLIYFQGNSAPDKSGLPSDRFSAERTGGSVSTLTIQRTQQEDSAVYLCASSLEVSGGYFGPGTRLTVL.

The genes are TRBV9 and TRBJ1-2; 7 nucleotides align to TRBD1. V shed 3 bases and J 5 bases; nucleotides not matched to a gene: 10. The CDR3 has 15 residues. Looked up from germline, CDR1 is SGDLS and CDR2 is YYNGEE. The CDR3 spells CASSAGTVEVYGYTF. The CDR3 DNA reads TGTGCCAGCAGCGCGGGGACAGTGGAGGTATATGGCTACACCTTC. Based on the CDR3 plus reference TRBV9 and TRBJ1-2, the full variable domain is DSGVTQTPKHLITATGQRVTLRCSPRSGDLSVYWYQQSLDQGLQFLIQYYNGEERAKGNILERFSAQQFPDLHSELNLSSLELGDSALYFCASSAGTVEVYGYTFGSGTRLTVV.

The chain combines TRBV7-3 with TRBJ1-3; D is ambiguous. The CDR3 is 15 residues long. Trimming left V 0 bases short and J 2 bases short, with 8 bases between. Germline CDR1 reads SGHTA; CDR2 reads FQGTGA. In DNA, the CDR3 is TGTGCCAGCAGCTTAACTGAAGGTGCTGGAAACACCATATATTTT. Protein product: CASSLTEGAGNTIYF.

This clone has a single count. The chain employs TRBV5-6 and TRBJ1-2, with D possibly TRBD1 on 5 matching bases. Trimming cost V 6 bases and J 2 bases, with 14 bases left between them. Germline lookup yields CDR1 SGHDT and CDR2 YYEEEE. The CDR3 consists of 14 residues. Here the CDR3 reads CASIQRGINYGYTF. CDR3 in DNA: TGTGCCAGCATCCAGCGGGGCATCAACTATGGCTACACCTTC.

The chain carries TRBV5-1 and TRBJ1-6; TRBD1 matches at 9 bases. CDR1 SGHRS and CDR2 YFSETQ come from the germline V gene. This CDR3 has 14 residues. V shed 8 bases, J shed 10 bases, and the junction held 10 bases outside the gene matches. The CDR3 nucleotides are TGCGCCAGTAACCCGGGACAGGGAATGTCACCCCTCCACTTT. This encodes CASNPGQGMSPLHF.

The chain is built from TRBV5-1 and TRBJ2-1, with unresolved D. V was trimmed by 7 bases and J by 7 bases, leaving 18 bases between them. The germline gives CDR1 SGHRS, CDR2 YFSETQ. The CDR3 contains 14 residues. The CDR3 sequence is CASSPRSDGNEQFF. CDR3 sequence (DNA): TGCGCCAGCTCCCCCCGGTCAGACGGGAATGAGCAGTTCTTC.

The chain carries TRBV19 and TRBJ2-3; D is undetermined. The CDR3 totals 13 residues. Germline loops: CDR1 LNHDA, CDR2 SQIVND (reference sequence). Trimming took 1 base from V and 5 from J, leaving 7 bases between them. The CDR3, as DNA: TGTGCCAGTAGTATAGGGGTAGGAGATACGCAGTATTTT. Its protein product is CASSIGVGDTQYF.

The chain joins TRBV6-6 to TRBJ1-3, with TRBD1 identical over 8 bases. V lost 2 bases, J lost 7 bases, and 7 bases stayed unmatched. The CDR3 covers 15 residues. CDR1 and CDR2 from the germline V gene are MNHNY and SVGAGI (reference sequence). In nucleotides, the CDR3 is TGTGCCAGCAGTTACGGACAGGGAGGTCGCAACACCATATATTTT. Its translation: CASSYGQGGRNTIYF.

This sequence joins TRBV30 and TRBJ2-7; either TRBD1 or TRBD2 may supply D (5 bases each). Deletions cut 3 bases from V and 6 bases from J, with 12 bases between. Germline CDR1 reads GTSNPN; CDR2 reads SVGIG (reference sequence). This CDR3 region has 12 residues. The CDR3 region is CAWRGDGSEQYF. The DNA of the CDR3 is TGTGCCTGGAGGGGGGATGGCTCCGAGCAGTACTTC.

J is TRBJ1-5 and V is TRBV7-2; D unresolved. V lost 5 bases to trimming and J lost 5 bases, with 10 bases between them. Germline CDR1 and CDR2: SGHTA and FQGNSA. The CDR3 consists of 13 residues. The CDR3 spells CASSRPGDQPQHF. CDR3 coding DNA: TGTGCCAGCAGCCGTCCTGGGGATCAGCCCCAGCATTTT.

This CDR3 reads CASSSEKYGYTF. Written as DNA, the CDR3 is TGTGCCAGCAGCTCCGAAAAGTATGGCTACACCTTC. The genes are TRBV5-4 and TRBJ1-2, with D unclear. Trimming removed 3 bases from V and 5 bases from J, with 8 bases in between. Germline V gene sequence: CDR1 SGHNT, CDR2 YYREEE (reference sequence). The CDR3 loop spans 12 amino acids.

The chain combines TRBV4-1 with TRBJ2-1; 10 nucleotides line up with TRBD2. This CDR3 has 16 residues. CDR1 MGHRA and CDR2 YSYEKL come from the germline V gene. The trim removed 1 base at V and 12 bases at J, leaving 12 bases unmatched. This CDR3 reads CASSQVESGGAFRQFF. CDR3 nucleotide sequence: TGCGCCAGCAGCCAAGTGGAGAGCGGGGGGGCTTTCAGGCAGTTCTTC.

V gene TRBV7-9 combines with J gene TRBJ1-4, with 9 bases lining up with TRBD1. CDR3 length: 12 amino acids. CDR1 SEHNR and CDR2 FQNEAQ come from the germline V gene (reference sequence). Trimming at V came to 5 bases and at J to 14 bases, leaving 6 bases not matched to a gene. CDR3 sequence (DNA): TGTGCCAGCAGCCTTGGGGACAGGGACCTGTTTTTT. Its protein product is CASSLGDRDLFF.

The rearrangement links TRBV15 to TRBJ2-7; no clear D gene. V lost 0 bases to trimming and J lost 6 bases, with 9 bases between them. CDR3 length equals 13 residues. Looked up from germline, CDR1 is LNHNV and CDR2 is YYDKDF (reference sequence). For the CDR3, the DNA is TGTGCCACCAGCAGAGATCACGGGTTCGAGCAGTACTTC. This gives the protein CATSRDHGFEQYF.

The chain employs TRBV14 and TRBJ2-1; D uncertain. Germline assignment: CDR1 SGHDN and CDR2 FVKESK. V was cut by 6 bases and J by 5 bases, with 14 bases left in between. The length of the CDR3 is 14 residues. The CDR3 reads CASSTVGGNNEQFF. The CDR3 bases are TGTGCCAGCAGTACGGTAGGCGGAAACAATGAGCAGTTCTTC.

The rearrangement links TRBV6-5 to TRBJ1-1, with 7 bases aligning to TRBD1. V was pared by 6 bases and J by 1 base, with 5 bases of the junction left unmatched. The CDR3 loop spans 14 amino acids. Germline CDR1 reads MNHEY; CDR2 reads SVGAGI. As DNA, the CDR3 is TGTGCCAGCAGGATATACAGGGGGAACACTGAAGCTTTCTTT. Translation gives CASRIYRGNTEAFF.

The rearrangement joins TRBV2 to TRBJ2-3; weak D call: TRBD1 (6 bases). The V end lost 5 bases, the J end lost 6 bases, and 18 bases lay between the germline ends. This CDR3 has 15 amino acids. CDR1 is SNHLY, CDR2 FYNNEI, per germline. The DNA for the CDR3 is TGTGCCAGCAGTACCCAGGGGCTACAGGGCGATACGCAGTATTTT. This translates into CASSTQGLQGDTQYF.

This clone was observed a few times. The chain is built from TRBV18 and TRBJ2-7; D is unclear. Trimming shortened V by 5 bases and J by 2 bases, and 10 bases separated the two germline ends. The CDR3 covers 13 residues. Germline loops: CDR1 KGHSH, CDR2 LQKENI. The CDR3 nucleotides are TGTGCCAGCTCAGCAGACGGAACCTACGAGCAGTACTTC. Amino acids: CASSADGTYEQYF. Based on the CDR3 plus reference TRBV18 and TRBJ2-7, the full variable domain is NAGVMQNPRHLVRRRGQEARLRCSPMKGHSHVYWYRQLPEEGLKFMVYLQKENIIDESGMPKERFSAEFPKEGPSILRIQQVVRGDSAAYFCASSADGTYEQYFGPGTRLTVT.

This chain connects TRBV18 to TRBJ2-1, with 7 bases identical to TRBD2. Germline assignment: CDR1 KGHSH and CDR2 LQKENI. The CDR3 extends over 13 amino acids. The V segment lost 4 bases and the J segment 9 bases; nucleotides outside the gene matches: 6. CDR3 coding DNA: TGTGCCAGCTCACTTACCAGGGAGGGTGAGCAGTTCTTC. Residues: CASSLTREGEQFF.

The chain employs TRBV4-1 and TRBJ1-6, with D perhaps matching TRBD1 (6 bases). The CDR3 has 16 amino acids. Germline V gene lookup returns CDR1 MGHRA and CDR2 YSYEKL. The V end lost 0 bases, the J end lost 15 bases, and 21 bases lay between the germline ends. The CDR3 coding sequence is TGCGCCAGCAGCCAAGAAGGGGGGCTTCCGCACCCACTCCTCCACTTT. Its protein is CASSQEGGLPHPLLHF.

The rearrangement uses TRBV5-6 and TRBJ2-1; 15 nucleotides line up with TRBD2. CDR3 length: 18 amino acids. Germline loops: CDR1 SGHDT, CDR2 YYEEEE. V lost 4 bases to trimming and J lost 0 bases; unmatched junction nucleotides: 5. The chain's CDR3 is CASSRTSGGASSYNEQFF. The CDR3 DNA sequence: TGTGCCAGCAGCCGGACTAGCGGGGGGGCGAGCTCCTACAATGAGCAGTTCTTC.

The rearrangement uses TRBV7-2 and TRBJ2-7; D is perhaps TRBD1 (6 bases). CDR1 SGHTA and CDR2 FQGNSA come from the germline V gene. The CDR3 consists of 16 residues. The V end was cut by 3 bases, the J end by 3 bases, with 18 bases between. CDR3 sequence reads: CASSFDGDILVYEQYF. For the CDR3, the DNA is TGTGCCAGCAGCTTCGATGGGGACATTCTAGTCTACGAGCAGTACTTC.

This chain uses TRBV28 with TRBJ1-1, with D possibly matching TRBD1 (5 bases). The CDR3 contains 15 residues. Germline CDR1 and CDR2: MDHEN and SYDVKM. V was clipped by 6 bases and J by 1 base, with 15 bases between them. In DNA, the CDR3 is TGTGCCAGCAGCTCGAACTCGGGGGGGAACACTGAAGCTTTCTTT. This encodes CASSSNSGGNTEAFF.

The chain is built from TRBV7-6 and TRBJ1-6, with a weak D call TRBD1 (6 bases). Germline V gene lookup returns CDR1 SGHVS and CDR2 FNYEAQ. This CDR3 has 14 residues. Trimming took 5 bases from V and 5 from J, leaving 10 bases between them. The CDR3 region is CASSRAGDNSPLHF. The CDR3 DNA sequence: TGTGCCAGCAGCCGCGCAGGGGATAATTCACCCCTCCACTTT.

The V call is TRBV27, the J call TRBJ1-1, with TRBD1 matching 9 bases. Trimming at V came to 6 bases and at J to 3 bases, leaving 17 bases not matched to a gene. From germline, CDR1 is MNHEY and CDR2 SMNVEV (reference sequence). CDR3 size: 18 residues. The CDR3 coding sequence is TGTGCCAGCAGCCCATACTCACCGGGACAGGGAATAGACACTGAAGCTTTCTTT. It is translated as CASSPYSPGQGIDTEAFF.

V gene TRBV28 combines with J gene TRBJ1-1, with TRBD1 identical over 7 bases. Germline V lookup: CDR1 MDHEN, CDR2 SYDVKM. The CDR3 length is 11 residues. Germline trimming cut 6 bases from V and 9 bases from J; bases unmatched to any gene: 4. CDR3 sequence: CASRTGKKAFF. Written as DNA, the CDR3 is TGTGCCAGCAGGACAGGGAAGAAAGCTTTCTTT. Together with reference TRBV28 and TRBJ1-1, the CDR3 gives the full variable domain: DVKVTQSSRYLVKRTGEKVFLECVQDMDHENMFWYRQDPGLGLRLIYFSYDVKMKEKGDIPEGYSVSREKKERFSLILESASTNQTSMYLCASRTGKKAFFGQGTRLTVV.